These T cell receptor beta chains were read from a single sample in a study of blood T cell repertoires in COVID-19. The method was immunoSEQ multiplex PCR; TCRdb's version includes in-frame clones alone and lacks a portion of them. The sample lists some 270,000 clones, 70% to 90% occurring once. The sequencing input was PBMCs or T cells enriched from blood (not recorded which). These receptors all come from a woman aged 45-59 years who had been exposed to COVID-19. The CDR3 runs from the conserved cysteine through the conserved F or W. D genes are given only for firm matches. The size of a clone is reported for some rows only, either as once, few or many, or as a class for expanded clones.

clone size	V gene	D gene	J gene	CDR3 protein	CDR3 DNA
-	TRBV14	TRBD1	TRBJ2-7	CASSFSGGIQQYF	TGTGCCAGCAGCTTCTCAGGGGGCATCCAGCAGTACTTC
-	TRBV28	TRBD1	TRBJ2-5	CASSSQGREKTQYF	TGTGCCAGCAGTTCACAGGGGAGAGAAAAGACCCAGTACTTC
-	TRBV19	-	TRBJ1-1	CASSWRGTEAFF	TGTGCCAGTAGTTGGAGGGGTACTGAAGCTTTCTTT
-	TRBV7-8	-	TRBJ2-1	CASSPGGSSYNEQFF	TGTGCCAGCAGCCCAGGGGGGAGCTCCTACAATGAGCAGTTCTTC
-	TRBV5-1	TRBD2	TRBJ2-2	CASTPGRVSGGARTGELFF	TGCGCCAGCACCCCCGGTCGTGTTAGCGGGGGGGCACGTACCGGGGAGCTGTTTTTT
-	TRBV5-8	-	TRBJ1-5	CASSGGPRGSLPQHF	TGTGCCAGCAGCGGTGGCCCCAGGGGATCTTTGCCCCAGCATTTT
-	TRBV18	TRBD1	TRBJ1-1	CASSPRGGQGPNTEAFF	TGTGCCAGCTCACCACGTGGGGGACAGGGGCCGAACACTGAAGCTTTCTTT
few	TRBV25-1	TRBD1	TRBJ1-6	CASSDQRTGSGSPLHF	TGTGCCAGCAGTGACCAACGGACAGGGTCCGGTTCACCCCTCCACTTT
once	TRBV19	-	TRBJ1-3	CASSIDRQWNSGNTIYF	TGTGCCAGTAGTATAGACCGACAGTGGAACTCTGGAAACACCATATATTTT
-	TRBV6-2/TRBV6-3	TRBD1	TRBJ2-1	CASSRGQDYNEQFF	TGTGCCAGCAGTCGGGGACAGGACTACAATGAGCAGTTCTTC
-	TRBV27	TRBD1	TRBJ2-7	CASSRNTGVGSYEQYF	TGTGCCAGCAGCAGAAATACAGGGGTAGGCTCCTACGAGCAGTACTTC
many	TRBV18	-	TRBJ1-2	CASSRMAQDGYTF	TGTGCCAGCTCACGAATGGCGCAGGATGGCTACACCTTC
-	TRBV15	TRBD1	TRBJ1-3	CATSRPGQGSGNTIYF	TGTGCCACCAGCAGACCTGGACAGGGCTCTGGAAACACCATATATTTT
-	TRBV5-4	-	TRBJ2-7	CASNLERAGEQYF	TGTGCCAGCAACCTGGAGAGGGCTGGGGAGCAGTACTTC
once	TRBV19	-	TRBJ2-2	CATAFIVGGITGELFF	TGTGCCACCGCTTTTATCGTAGGGGGTATCACCGGGGAGCTGTTTTTT
few	TRBV7-2	-	TRBJ1-5	CASSLDRDQPQHF	TGTGCCAGCAGCTTAGACAGGGATCAGCCCCAGCATTTT
-	TRBV28	-	TRBJ2-4	CASSQPGVGAKNIQYF	TGTGCCAGCAGCCAACCGGGGGTCGGAGCCAAAAACATTCAGTACTTC
-	TRBV19	-	TRBJ1-1	CASGGGYTEAFF	TGTGCCAGTGGGGGGGGCTACACTGAAGCTTTCTTT
-	TRBV5-1	TRBD2	TRBJ2-3	CASSLEGLKEFTQYF	TGCGCCAGCAGCTTGGAGGGACTAAAAGAATTTACACAGTATTTT
-	TRBV27	-	TRBJ2-3	CASSLSAAGWPDTQYF	TGTGCCAGCAGTTTATCGGCGGCGGGGTGGCCAGATACGCAGTATTTT
-	TRBV29-1	TRBD1	TRBJ1-2	CSSRTGRYGYTF	TGCAGCTCGAGGACAGGCCGCTATGGCTACACCTTC
-	TRBV30	-	TRBJ2-3	CAWSLGTRLETDTQYF	TGTGCCTGGAGTCTAGGTACGCGGCTCGAGACAGATACGCAGTATTTT
once	TRBV7-2	-	TRBJ1-1	CASSLIGGFGGYTEAFF	TGTGCCAGCAGCTTAATTGGAGGGTTCGGGGGGTACACTGAAGCTTTCTTT